A single sample gave rise to the 21 T cell receptor beta chains below, sequenced in a study of T cell changes during pregnancy in multiple sclerosis (dated by TCRdb to between 2019 and 2020). Library preparation was by the immunoSEQ multiplex PCR assay. The table was pulled from immuneACCESS by TCRdb, which kept in-frame rearrangements only. Such tables lose some clones; where checked, under half of the loss comes from unresolved V genes, and the rest has no known cause. In this sample the table shows tens of thousands of clones, roughly 90% of which occur a single time. The top ten clonotypes cover approximately 5% of the sample. The material was peripheral blood, obtained in the second trimester of pregnancy. Receptors were obtained from a female donor in good health, enrolled as a control in a pregnancy study.

The V call is TRBV5-6, the J call TRBJ1-1; D unresolved. The V end was cut by 0 bases, the J end by 7 bases, with 10 bases between. The V gene's germline CDR1 is SGHDT and CDR2 YYEEEE. This CDR3 has 13 amino acids. CDR3 residues: CASSLASGVEAFF. The DNA of the CDR3 is TGTGCCAGCAGCTTGGCCTCGGGAGTTGAAGCTTTCTTT.

J is TRBJ1-5 and V is TRBV23-1, with 7 positions matching TRBD1. TRBV23-1 has ORF status, its function being uncertain. V lost 6 bases to trimming and J lost 0 bases; unmatched junction nucleotides: 14. The CDR3 consists of 18 residues. CDR3 sequence: CASRSTPDRENSNQPQHF. CDR3 DNA: TGCGCCAGCAGAAGTACGCCCGACAGGGAGAATAGCAATCAGCCCCAGCATTTT.

The chain has TRBV6-5 and TRBJ1-1, with D maybe TRBD1 (5 bases). Trimming cost V 7 bases and J 6 bases, with 15 bases left between them. CDR1 is MNHEY, CDR2 SVGAGI, per germline. The CDR3 runs to 13 residues. CDR3 region: CASKGHKSAEAFF. The CDR3, as DNA: TGTGCCAGCAAAGGACACAAATCCGCTGAAGCTTTCTTT.

The CDR3 is CASSQVGDSNQPQHF. CDR3 sequence (DNA): TGCGCCAGCAGCCAAGTCGGAGATAGCAATCAGCCCCAGCATTTT. The chain links TRBV4-1 to TRBJ1-5, with D unresolved. Germline V gives CDR1 MGHRA, CDR2 YSYEKL. The CDR3 sequence is 15 residues long. V was shortened by 1 base and J by 0 bases, with 7 bases between the two germline ends.

The gene calls are TRBV7-2 and TRBJ1-3; D possibly corresponds to TRBD1 (5 bases). V lost 1 base and J 2 bases, leaving 9 bases between the germline ends. The CDR3 runs to 15 residues. Germline V gene lookup returns CDR1 SGHTA and CDR2 FQGNSA. For the CDR3, the DNA is TGTGCCAGCAGCTTAGGTTGGGGCCCTGGAAACACCATATATTTT. Protein sequence: CASSLGWGPGNTIYF. The full variable domain, its missing parts supplied by reference TRBV7-2 and TRBJ1-3, is GAGVSQSPSNKVTEKGKDVELRCDPISGHTALYWYRQSLGQGLEFLIYFQGNSAPDKSGLPSDRFSAERTGGSVSTLTIQRTQQEDSAVYLCASSLGWGPGNTIYFGEGSWLTVV.

The chain combines TRBV7-2 with TRBJ2-3, with TRBD2 matching 10 bases. Per the germline V gene, CDR1 is SGHTA and CDR2 is FQGNSA. The CDR3 loop spans 17 amino acids. The J segment lost 6 bases and the V segment lost 3 bases, leaving 12 bases of the junction unmatched. The CDR3 DNA follows: TGTGCCAGCAGCTTCCTCCCTAGCGGGGGTCGTTCGGATACGCAGTATTTT. It specifies CASSFLPSGGRSDTQYF.

This clone was detected a few times. CDR3 DNA: TGTGCCTGGACTAGGGGGCAAAATGAAGCTTTCTTT. This codes for CAWTRGQNEAFF. The gene calls are TRBV30 and TRBJ1-1; 7 bases agree with TRBD1. The germline gives CDR1 GTSNPN, CDR2 SVGIG (reference sequence). This CDR3 has 12 residues. With 4 bases clipped from V and 7 bases from J, the junction kept 6 bases outside the gene matches. Full variable domain (rest looked up from reference TRBV30 and TRBJ1-1): SQTIHQWPATLVQPVGSPLSLECTVEGTSNPNLYWYRQAAGRGLQLLFYSVGIGQISSEVPQNLSASRPQDRQFILSSKKLLLSDSGFYLCAWTRGQNEAFFGQGTRLTVV.

The rearrangement links TRBV6-5 to TRBJ2-1, with 7 bases that match TRBD2. The germline V gene has CDR1 MNHEY and CDR2 SVGAGI. This CDR3 contains 14 residues. V trimming: 8 bases; J trimming: 4 bases; junction bases outside the gene matches: 8. This CDR3 reads CASQSGEGYNEQFF. Written as DNA, the CDR3 is TGTGCCAGCCAGTCTGGGGAGGGATACAATGAGCAGTTCTTC.

V usage is TRBV5-1 and J usage is TRBJ1-6; 9 bases map to TRBD1. The ends lost 4 bases at V and 8 bases at J; junction bases unmatched: 4. Per the germline V gene, CDR1 is SGHRS and CDR2 is YFSETQ. The CDR3 runs 14 residues. In DNA, the CDR3 is TGCGCCAGCAGCGCCGGGACAGGGTATTCACCCCTCCACTTT. As protein: CASSAGTGYSPLHF.

The chain has TRBV30 and TRBJ1-6, with 10 bases aligning to TRBD1. The length of the CDR3 is 13 residues. CDR1 is GTSNPN and CDR2 is SVGIG in the germline V gene (reference sequence). Trimming at V came to 4 bases and at J to 8 bases, leaving 2 bases not matched to a gene. CDR3 region: CAWTGQGDSPLHF. CDR3 sequence (DNA): TGTGCCTGGACTGGACAGGGGGATTCACCCCTCCACTTT. Together with reference TRBV30 and TRBJ1-6, the CDR3 gives the full variable domain: SQTIHQWPATLVQPVGSPLSLECTVEGTSNPNLYWYRQAAGRGLQLLFYSVGIGQISSEVPQNLSASRPQDRQFILSSKKLLLSDSGFYLCAWTGQGDSPLHFGNGTRLTVT.

The rearrangement uses TRBV18 and TRBJ2-7; TRBD1 matches 8 bases. The CDR3 covers 14 residues. Trimming removed 3 bases from V and 5 bases from J; junction bases left unmatched: 6. In germline, CDR1 is KGHSH, CDR2 LQKENI. This CDR3 is CASSPSTGADEQYF. The CDR3 DNA follows: TGTGCCAGCTCACCCTCGACAGGGGCGGACGAGCAGTACTTC.

The chain recombines TRBV15 with TRBJ2-2, with TRBD1 as a possible D gene (7 bases). CDR3 length equals 16 residues. V gave up 5 bases and J gave up 4 bases, with 17 bases separating them. Germline V gene data show CDR1 as LNHNV and CDR2 as YYDKDF (reference sequence). CDR3 sequence: CATSGGAGGSTGELFF. DNA for the CDR3: TGTGCCACCAGCGGCGGGGCAGGGGGAAGCACCGGGGAGCTGTTTTTT. Full variable domain (missing parts from reference TRBV15 and TRBJ2-2): DAMVIQNPRYQVTQFGKPVTLSCSQTLNHNVMYWYQQKSSQAPKLLFHYYDKDFNNEADTPDNFQSRRPNTSFCFLDIRSPGLGDTAMYLCATSGGAGGSTGELFFGEGSRLTVL.

The genes are TRBV7-2 and TRBJ1-2; possible D gene TRBD1, 6 bases. CDR1 and CDR2 (germline): SGHTA, FQGNSA. CDR3 length: 15 amino acids. The V gene lost 1 base and the J gene lost 4 bases, with 13 bases spanning the gap. CDR3 sequence (DNA): TGTGCCAGCAGCTTAGACAGGGTGGATGCCTATGGCTACACCTTC. This gives the protein CASSLDRVDAYGYTF.

V gene TRBV5-4 combines with J gene TRBJ2-7, with D possibly matching TRBD2 (5 bases). The CDR3 length is 13 residues. With 2 bases removed from V and 1 base from J, the gap between germline ends came to 7 bases. Germline values: CDR1 SGHNT, CDR2 YYREEE (reference sequence). In DNA form, the CDR3 reads TGTGCCAGCAGCTTCCGCGGGTCCTACGAGCAGTACTTC. It translates to CASSFRGSYEQYF.

The chain carries TRBV30 and TRBJ2-7, with a possible D match to TRBD1 (6 bases). Trimming took 6 bases from V and 4 from J, leaving 25 bases between them. The V gene's germline CDR1 is GTSNPN and CDR2 SVGIG (reference sequence). The CDR3 is made up of 16 amino acids. The CDR3 loop is CACQKQGPTRGYEQYF. CDR3 bases: TGTGCCTGCCAAAAACAGGGACCCACTAGGGGGTACGAGCAGTACTTC. The full variable domain, its missing parts supplied by reference TRBV30 and TRBJ2-7, is SQTIHQWPATLVQPVGSPLSLECTVEGTSNPNLYWYRQAAGRGLQLLFYSVGIGQISSEVPQNLSASRPQDRQFILSSKKLLLSDSGFYLCACQKQGPTRGYEQYFGPGTRLTVT.

V and J are TRBV7-6 and TRBJ2-3; TRBD2 aligns across 7 bases. V shed 1 base, J shed 3 bases, and the junction held 4 bases outside the gene matches. CDR3 size: 15 residues. Germline V gene lookup returns CDR1 SGHVS and CDR2 FNYEAQ. CDR3 residues: CASSLGTSWTDTQYF. The CDR3 coding sequence is TGTGCCAGCAGCTTAGGGACTAGTTGGACAGATACGCAGTATTTT.

The chain links TRBV19 to TRBJ2-1; TRBD2 matches 11 bases. The junction had 0 bases not matched to a gene; V was cut back by 1 base and J by 4 bases. The germline CDR1 and CDR2 sequences are LNHDA and SQIVND (reference sequence). The length of the CDR3 is 15 residues. The CDR3, as DNA: TGTGCCAGTAGTATAGGACTAGCGGGGTACAATGAGCAGTTCTTC. Amino acid sequence: CASSIGLAGYNEQFF. The variable domain in full, completed from reference TRBV19 and TRBJ2-1, reads DGGITQSPKYLFRKEGQNVTLSCEQNLNHDAMYWYRQDPGQGLRLIYYSQIVNDFQKGDIAEGYSVSREKKESFPLTVTSAQKNPTAFYLCASSIGLAGYNEQFFGPGTRLTVL.

The CDR3 region is CASSPSTGSNTEAFF. The CDR3 DNA reads as TGTGCCAGCAGCCCATCGACAGGATCGAACACTGAAGCTTTCTTT. This chain uses TRBV7-2 with TRBJ1-1, with a tentative D call TRBD1 (6 bases). The germline CDR1 and CDR2 sequences are SGHTA and FQGNSA. V was trimmed by 5 bases and J by 1 base, leaving 14 bases between them. The CDR3 length is 15 residues.

This chain links TRBV18 with TRBJ2-7; 13 nucleotides match TRBD2. The CDR3 length is 20 residues. Trimming at V came to 5 bases and at J to 4 bases, leaving 20 bases not matched to a gene. CDR1 is KGHSH, CDR2 LQKENI, per germline. CDR3 in DNA: TGTGCCAGCTCAACTGGACTAGCGGGGGCCGAAGTTCGTGGAATGTACGAGCAGTACTTC. As protein: CASSTGLAGAEVRGMYEQYF.

The chain recombines TRBV5-6 with TRBJ2-7, with 8 nucleotides matching TRBD1. There are 14 residues in the CDR3. V shed 0 bases, J shed 6 bases, and the junction held 5 bases outside the gene matches. CDR1 and CDR2 from the germline V gene are SGHDT and YYEEEE. The CDR3: CASSLGTGLGEQYF. In nucleotides, the CDR3 is TGTGCCAGCAGCTTGGGGACAGGGCTGGGCGAGCAGTACTTC.

The chain recombines TRBV5-1 with TRBJ1-4; D might be TRBD1 (6 bases). Per germline, CDR1 SGHRS and CDR2 YFSETQ. V lost 2 bases and J lost 0, with 8 bases in between. This CDR3 comprises 15 residues. The CDR3 reads CASSLQGATNEKLFF. CDR3 nucleotide sequence: TGCGCCAGCAGCTTACAGGGAGCAACTAATGAAAAACTGTTTTTT.